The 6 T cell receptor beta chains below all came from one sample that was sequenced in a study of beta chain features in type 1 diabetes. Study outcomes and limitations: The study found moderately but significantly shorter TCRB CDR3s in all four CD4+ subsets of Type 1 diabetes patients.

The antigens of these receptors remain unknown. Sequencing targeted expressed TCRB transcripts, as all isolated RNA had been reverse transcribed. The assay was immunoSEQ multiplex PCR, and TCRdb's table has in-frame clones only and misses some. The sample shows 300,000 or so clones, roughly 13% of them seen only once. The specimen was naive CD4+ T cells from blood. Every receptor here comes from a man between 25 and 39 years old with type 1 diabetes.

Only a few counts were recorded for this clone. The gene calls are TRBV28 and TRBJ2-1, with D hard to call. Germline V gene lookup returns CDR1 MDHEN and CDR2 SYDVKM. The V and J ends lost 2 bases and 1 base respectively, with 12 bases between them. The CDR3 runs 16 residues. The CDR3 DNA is TGTGCCAGCAGTTTAGTAACACCTGTATCCTACAATGAGCAGTTCTTC. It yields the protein CASSLVTPVSYNEQFF.

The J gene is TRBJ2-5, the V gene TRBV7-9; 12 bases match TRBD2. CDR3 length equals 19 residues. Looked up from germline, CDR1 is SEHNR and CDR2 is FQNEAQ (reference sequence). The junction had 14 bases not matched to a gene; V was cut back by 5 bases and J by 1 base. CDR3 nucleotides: TGTGCCAGCAGCCGAACCTTCTCCACTAGCGGGAGGATCCAAGAGACCCAGTACTTC. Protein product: CASSRTFSTSGRIQETQYF.

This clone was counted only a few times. CDR3 nucleotides: TGTGCCTGGAGTGCTTTTATGAACACTGAAGCTTTCTTT. As protein: CAWSAFMNTEAFF. This chain connects TRBV30 to TRBJ1-1; D call uncertain. Germline V CDR1 and CDR2: GTSNPN, SVGIG (reference sequence). V was pared by 1 base and J by 0 bases, with 6 bases between. The CDR3 runs 13 residues.

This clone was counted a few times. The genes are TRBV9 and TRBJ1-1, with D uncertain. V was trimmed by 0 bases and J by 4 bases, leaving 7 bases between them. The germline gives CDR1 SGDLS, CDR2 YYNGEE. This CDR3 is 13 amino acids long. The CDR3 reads CASSVEACTEAFF. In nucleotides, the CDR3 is TGTGCCAGCAGCGTAGAAGCGTGCACTGAAGCTTTCTTT.

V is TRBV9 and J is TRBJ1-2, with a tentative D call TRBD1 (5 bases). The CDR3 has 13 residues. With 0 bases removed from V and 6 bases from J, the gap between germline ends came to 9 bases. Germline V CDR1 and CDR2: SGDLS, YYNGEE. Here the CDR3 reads CASSVEQADGYTF. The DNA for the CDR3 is TGTGCCAGCAGCGTAGAACAGGCCGATGGCTACACCTTC.

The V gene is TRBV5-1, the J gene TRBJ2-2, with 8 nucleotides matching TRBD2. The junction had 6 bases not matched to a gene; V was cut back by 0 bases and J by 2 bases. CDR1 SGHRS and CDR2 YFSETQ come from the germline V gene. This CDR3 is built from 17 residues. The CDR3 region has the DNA TGCGCCAGCAGCTTGGACAGCGGGAGCCCCAACACCGGGGAGCTGTTTTTT. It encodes CASSLDSGSPNTGELFF.